The clone carrying this T cell receptor (beta chain) occurred many times. Antigen unknown. The data were taken from a study of human T cells and chemical hapten exposure. At the level of the study: Upper back patch tests used 0.01% DPC, scored after 6 days.

This CDR3 region has 12 residues. V lost 8 bases to trimming and J lost 3 bases; unmatched junction nucleotides: 2. Germline values: CDR1 SQVTM, CDR2 ANQGSEA. Time point defined: patch test 1, 2 weeks after DPC sensitization. Stated treatment: therapeutic diphenylcyclopropenone sensitization with weekly scalp DPC. Total RNA came from unfractionated whole blood. TCRdb processed the RACE reads anew with MiXCR; each CDR3 protein has one entry. The profile shows some 52,000 distinct CDR3 sequences, about 11% of them singletons. Study-level findings and limits: Sensitizing to DPC left TCRs with a frequency above 1 in 1000 unaltered.

The TCR originated in a middle-aged woman with alopecia areata. Some clones in this sample may be carry-over from other donors' samples. The specimen comprised whole blood, sampled in connection with sensitization to the hapten diphenylcyclopropenone (DPC). The chain carries TRBV29-1 and TRBJ1-4, with TRBD1 identical over 8 bases. CDR3 sequence: CSTTGANEKLFF. CDR3 nucleotide sequence: TGCAGCACGACAGGGGCTAATGAAAAACTGTTTTTT.